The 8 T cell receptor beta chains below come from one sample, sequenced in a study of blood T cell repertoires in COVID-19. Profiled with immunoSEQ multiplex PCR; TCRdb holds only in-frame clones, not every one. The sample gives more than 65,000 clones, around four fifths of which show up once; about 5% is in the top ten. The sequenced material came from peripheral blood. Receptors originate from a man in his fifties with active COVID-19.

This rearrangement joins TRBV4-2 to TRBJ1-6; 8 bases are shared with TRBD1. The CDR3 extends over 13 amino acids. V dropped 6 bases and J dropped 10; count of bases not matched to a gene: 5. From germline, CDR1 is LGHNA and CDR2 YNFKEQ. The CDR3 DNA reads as TGTGCCAGCAGGGACAGGGTATACTCACCCCTCCACTTT. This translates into CASRDRVYSPLHF.

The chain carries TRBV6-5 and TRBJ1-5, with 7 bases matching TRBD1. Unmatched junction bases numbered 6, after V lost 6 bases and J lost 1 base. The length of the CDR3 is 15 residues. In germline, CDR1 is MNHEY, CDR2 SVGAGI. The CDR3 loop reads CASRRQGRSNQPQHF. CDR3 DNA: TGTGCCAGCAGACGACAGGGACGGAGCAATCAGCCCCAGCATTTT.

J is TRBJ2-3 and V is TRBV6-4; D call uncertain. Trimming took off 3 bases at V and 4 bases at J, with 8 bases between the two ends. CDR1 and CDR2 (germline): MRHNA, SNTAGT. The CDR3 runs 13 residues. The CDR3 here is CASSEQMADTQYF. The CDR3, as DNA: TGTGCCAGCAGTGAACAAATGGCAGATACGCAGTATTTT.

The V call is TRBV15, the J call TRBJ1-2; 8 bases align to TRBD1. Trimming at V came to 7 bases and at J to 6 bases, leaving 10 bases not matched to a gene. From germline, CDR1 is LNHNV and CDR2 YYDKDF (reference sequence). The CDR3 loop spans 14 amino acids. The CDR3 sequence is CATTPLDRANGYTF. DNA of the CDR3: TGTGCCACCACCCCATTGGACAGGGCGAATGGCTACACCTTC.

CDR3 region: CASSLQSNQPQHF. CDR3 nucleotide sequence: TGTGCCAGCAGTTTACAGAGCAATCAGCCCCAGCATTTT. V is TRBV12-3 or TRBV12-4 and J is TRBJ1-5; unclear D gene. Trimming removed 2 bases at V and 1 base at J, with 3 bases between. CDR3 length: 13 residues.

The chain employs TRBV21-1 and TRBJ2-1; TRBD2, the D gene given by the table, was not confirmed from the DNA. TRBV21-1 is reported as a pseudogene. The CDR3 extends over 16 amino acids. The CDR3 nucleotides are TGTGCCAGCAGCTCGGAGTCCGCGGAACCCTACAATGAGCAGTTCTTC. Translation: CASSSESAEPYNEQFF.

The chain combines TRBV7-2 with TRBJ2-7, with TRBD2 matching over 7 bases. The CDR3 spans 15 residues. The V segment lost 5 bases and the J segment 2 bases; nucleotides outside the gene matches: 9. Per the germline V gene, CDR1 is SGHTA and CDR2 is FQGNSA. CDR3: CASSPLSGDAYEQYF. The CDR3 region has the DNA TGTGCCAGCAGCCCCCTCAGCGGGGACGCCTACGAGCAGTACTTC.

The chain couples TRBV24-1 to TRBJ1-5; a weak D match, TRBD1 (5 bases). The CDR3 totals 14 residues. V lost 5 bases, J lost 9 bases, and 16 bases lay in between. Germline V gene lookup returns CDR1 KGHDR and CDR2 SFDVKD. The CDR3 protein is CATSGQGAQGPQHF. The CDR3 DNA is TGTGCCACCAGTGGGCAAGGGGCGCAGGGGCCCCAGCATTTT.